This paragraph reports one T cell receptor (beta chain). This specimen belongs to a study of blood T cell repertoires in COVID-19. This CDR3 has 15 amino acids. V was trimmed by 4 bases and J by 4 bases, leaving 15 bases between them. Germline CDR1 SGHRS, CDR2 YFSETQ. Assay used: immunoSEQ multiplex PCR; TCRdb lists only in-frame clones, some missing. In the table there are approximately 31,000 clones, 91% of which are singletons. The sample comprised peripheral blood. The V call is TRBV5-1, the J call TRBJ2-1; D may be TRBD2 (6 bases). The TCR was taken from a human donor with active COVID-19. The donor label of this sample is uncertain. CDR3 amino acids: CASSTRGDVYNEQFF. CDR3 in DNA: TGCGCCAGCAGCACGCGGGGAGACGTTTACAATGAGCAGTTCTTC.